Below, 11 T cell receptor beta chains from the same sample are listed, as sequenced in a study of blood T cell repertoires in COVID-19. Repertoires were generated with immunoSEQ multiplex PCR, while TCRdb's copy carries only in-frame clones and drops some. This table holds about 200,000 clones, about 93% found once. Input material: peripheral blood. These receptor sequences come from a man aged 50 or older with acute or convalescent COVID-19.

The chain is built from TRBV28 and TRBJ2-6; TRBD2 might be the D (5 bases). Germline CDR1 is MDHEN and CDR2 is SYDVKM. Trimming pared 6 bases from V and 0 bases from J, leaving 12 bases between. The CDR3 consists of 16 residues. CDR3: CASRPLGSSGANVLTF. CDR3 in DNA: TGTGCCAGCAGACCTCTGGGGAGCTCTGGGGCCAACGTCCTGACTTTC.

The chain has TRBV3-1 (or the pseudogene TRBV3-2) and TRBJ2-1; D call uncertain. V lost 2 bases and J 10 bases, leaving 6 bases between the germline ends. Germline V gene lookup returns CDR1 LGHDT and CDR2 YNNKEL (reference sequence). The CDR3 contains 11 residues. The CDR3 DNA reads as TGTGCCAGCAGCCAAACCGGGGAGCAGTTCTTC. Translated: CASSQTGEQFF.

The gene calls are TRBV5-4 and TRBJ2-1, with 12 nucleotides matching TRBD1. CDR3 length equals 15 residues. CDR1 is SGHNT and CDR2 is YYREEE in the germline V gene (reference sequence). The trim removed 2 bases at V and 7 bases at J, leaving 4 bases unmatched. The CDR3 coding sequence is TGTGCCAGCAGCTTAACGGGACAGGGGGCAAATGAGCAGTTCTTC. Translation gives CASSLTGQGANEQFF.

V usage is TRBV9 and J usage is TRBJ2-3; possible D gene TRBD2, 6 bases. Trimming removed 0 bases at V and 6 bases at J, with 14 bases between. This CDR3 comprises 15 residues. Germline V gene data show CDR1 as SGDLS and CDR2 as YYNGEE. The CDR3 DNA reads TGTGCCAGCAGCGTAGCCCCGGGAGTTACCGATACGCAGTATTTT. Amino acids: CASSVAPGVTDTQYF.

The CDR3 is CASSFGGQGTGELFF. The DNA of the CDR3 is TGTGCCAGCAGCTTCGGGGGGCAGGGCACCGGGGAGCTGTTTTTT. The rearrangement links TRBV13 to TRBJ2-2, with a weak D call TRBD2 (7 bases). Looked up from germline, CDR1 is PRHDT and CDR2 is FYEKMQ (reference sequence). This CDR3 comprises 15 residues. V lost 3 bases and J 4 bases, leaving 12 bases between the germline ends.

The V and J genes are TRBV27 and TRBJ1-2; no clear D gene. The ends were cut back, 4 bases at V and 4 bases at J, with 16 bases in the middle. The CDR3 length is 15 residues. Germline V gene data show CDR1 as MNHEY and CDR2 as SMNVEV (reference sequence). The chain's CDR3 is CASSWAGDGTYGYTF. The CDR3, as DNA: TGTGCCAGCAGTTGGGCCGGGGATGGAACCTATGGCTACACCTTC.

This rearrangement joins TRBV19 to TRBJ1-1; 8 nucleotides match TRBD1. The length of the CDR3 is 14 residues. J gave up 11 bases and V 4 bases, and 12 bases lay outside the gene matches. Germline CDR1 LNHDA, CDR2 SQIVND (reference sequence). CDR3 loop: CASSSLLMTGDAFF. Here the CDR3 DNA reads TGTGCCAGTAGTAGTCTTTTAATGACAGGGGATGCTTTCTTT. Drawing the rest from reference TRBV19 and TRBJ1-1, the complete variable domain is DGGITQSPKYLFRKEGQNVTLSCEQNLNHDAMYWYRQDPGQGLRLIYYSQIVNDFQKGDIAEGYSVSREKKESFPLTVTSAQKNPTAFYLCASSSLLMTGDAFFGQGTRLTVV.

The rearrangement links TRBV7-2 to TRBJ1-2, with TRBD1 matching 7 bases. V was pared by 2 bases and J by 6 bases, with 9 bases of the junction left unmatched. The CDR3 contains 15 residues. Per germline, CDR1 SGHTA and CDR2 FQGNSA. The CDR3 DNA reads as TGTGCCAGCAGCTTACGTACAGGGGAGGTAAATGGCTACACCTTC. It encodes CASSLRTGEVNGYTF.

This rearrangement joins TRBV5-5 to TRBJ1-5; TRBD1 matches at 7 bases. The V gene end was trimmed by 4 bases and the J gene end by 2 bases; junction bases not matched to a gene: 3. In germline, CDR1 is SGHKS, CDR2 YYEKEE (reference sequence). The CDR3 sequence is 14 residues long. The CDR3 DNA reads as TGTGCCAGCAGCGCAACAGGGGGCAATCAGCCCCAGCATTTT. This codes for CASSATGGNQPQHF.

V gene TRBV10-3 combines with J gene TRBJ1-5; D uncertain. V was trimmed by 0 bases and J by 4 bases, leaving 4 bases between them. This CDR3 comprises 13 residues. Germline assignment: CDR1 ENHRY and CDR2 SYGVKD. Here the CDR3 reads CAISESPNQPQHF. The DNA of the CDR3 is TGTGCCATCAGTGAGTCTCCGAATCAGCCCCAGCATTTT.

Written as DNA, the CDR3 is TGTGCCAGCGGCGACAGGGTTGGTCAGCCCCAGCATTTT. This gives the protein CASGDRVGQPQHF. The rearrangement joins TRBV6-5 to TRBJ1-5; 7 nucleotides agree with TRBD1. CDR1 and CDR2 (germline): MNHEY, SVGAGI. V trimming: 8 bases; J trimming: 6 bases; junction bases outside the gene matches: 7. This CDR3 comprises 13 residues.